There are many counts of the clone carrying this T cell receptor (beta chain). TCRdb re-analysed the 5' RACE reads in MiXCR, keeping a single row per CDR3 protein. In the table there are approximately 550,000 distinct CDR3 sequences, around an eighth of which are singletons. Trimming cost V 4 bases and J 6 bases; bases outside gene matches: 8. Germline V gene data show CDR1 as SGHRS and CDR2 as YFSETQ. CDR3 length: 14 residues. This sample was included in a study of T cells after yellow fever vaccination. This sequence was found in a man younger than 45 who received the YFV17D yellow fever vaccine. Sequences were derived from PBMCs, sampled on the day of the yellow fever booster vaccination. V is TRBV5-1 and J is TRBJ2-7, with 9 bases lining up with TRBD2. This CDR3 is CASSLLAGAGEQYF. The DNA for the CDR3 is TGCGCCAGCAGCCTGTTAGCGGGAGCGGGCGAGCAGTACTTC.